This passage covers 24 T cell receptor beta chains from one sample sequenced in a study of blood T cell repertoires in COVID-19 (dated by TCRdb to about 2020). Library creation used the immunoSEQ multiplex PCR assay. Entries here come from immuneACCESS through TCRdb and include only in-frame sequences with V and J called. Some clones fail to appear in such tables; in the studies checked, an unresolved V gene covers under half of the shortfall, and the cause of the remainder is unknown. This sample is represented by approximately 110,000 clones; under 75% of them were singletons. The ten largest clonotypes hold roughly 6% of the sample. The source material was peripheral blood. These receptors came from a man of 80 years or more with acute or convalescent COVID-19.

The gene calls are TRBV28 and TRBJ2-2, with 7 bases lining up with TRBD1. The CDR3 runs to 15 residues. Germline CDR1 reads MDHEN; CDR2 reads SYDVKM. Trimming cost V 5 bases and J 7 bases; bases outside gene matches: 10. For the CDR3, the DNA is TGTGCCAGCAGTCCCACAGGGGTTAGAAACGGGGAGCTGTTTTTT. Its translation is CASSPTGVRNGELFF.

The chain uses TRBV10-2 and TRBJ1-5; 9 bases match TRBD1. Germline V gene lookup returns CDR1 WSHSY and CDR2 SAAADI. Losses at the gene ends were 4 bases for V and 6 bases for J; bases not matched to a gene: 4. This CDR3 spans 14 amino acids. CDR3 region: CASSGGTGLQPQHF. CDR3 coding DNA: TGCGCCAGCAGTGGGGGGACAGGGCTTCAGCCCCAGCATTTT.

V is TRBV19 and J is TRBJ2-5; TRBD1 matches 7 bases. Germline assignment: CDR1 LNHDA and CDR2 SQIVND (reference sequence). Germline trimming cut 3 bases from V and 4 bases from J; bases unmatched to any gene: 8. The CDR3 loop spans 15 amino acids. The CDR3 loop is CASSMRQGVRETQYF. The CDR3 region has the DNA TGTGCCAGTAGTATGAGGCAGGGGGTCAGAGAGACCCAGTACTTC.

This clone was seen a few times. The J gene is TRBJ2-3, the V gene TRBV3-1 (or the pseudogene TRBV3-2); tentative D call: TRBD1 (5 bases). CDR3 length equals 15 residues. The germline V gene encodes CDR1 LGHDT and CDR2 YNNKEL (reference sequence). V was pared by 4 bases and J by 6 bases, with 17 bases between. CDR3 region: CASSLYGIGADTQYF. The DNA for the CDR3 is TGTGCCAGCAGCCTATATGGGATTGGGGCCGATACGCAGTATTTT.

The gene calls are TRBV9 and TRBJ2-1, with TRBD2 matching 9 bases. The CDR3 runs to 15 residues. Germline trimming cut 0 bases from V and 6 bases from J; bases unmatched to any gene: 4. The germline V gene encodes CDR1 SGDLS and CDR2 YYNGEE. The CDR3 reads CASSVEGGRANEQFF. CDR3 sequence (DNA): TGTGCCAGCAGCGTAGAAGGCGGGAGGGCCAATGAGCAGTTCTTC.

This CDR3 is CASSLLLAGGKNEQFF. CDR3 coding DNA: TGTGCCAGCAGCCTCCTCCTAGCGGGAGGCAAAAATGAGCAGTTCTTC. The chain has TRBV11-2 and TRBJ2-1; 11 nucleotides line up with TRBD2. J lost 7 bases, V lost 5 bases, and 10 bases had no gene match. The CDR3 extends over 16 amino acids. Germline V CDR1 and CDR2: SGHAT, FQNNGV.

The genes are TRBV7-2 and TRBJ1-5, with D possibly matching TRBD1 (6 bases). The CDR3 runs 13 residues. Germline CDR1 and CDR2: SGHTA and FQGNSA. Trimming took 5 bases from V and 11 from J, leaving 16 bases between them. CDR3 sequence (DNA): TGTGCCAGCAGCCCCACAGGGTCGAGGGCCCAGCATTTT. Translated, it gives CASSPTGSRAQHF. Drawing the rest from reference TRBV7-2 and TRBJ1-5, the complete variable domain is GAGVSQSPSNKVTEKGKDVELRCDPISGHTALYWYRQSLGQGLEFLIYFQGNSAPDKSGLPSDRFSAERTGGSVSTLTIQRTQQEDSAVYLCASSPTGSRAQHFGDGTRLSIL.

J is TRBJ2-2 and V is TRBV5-6; 12 bases are shared with TRBD1. The trim removed 4 bases at V and 8 bases at J, leaving 9 bases unmatched. The germline gives CDR1 SGHDT, CDR2 YYEEEE. CDR3 length equals 16 residues. The CDR3: CASSAAGQGAGGELFF. CDR3 DNA sequence: TGTGCCAGCAGCGCGGCGGGACAGGGGGCCGGGGGGGAGCTGTTTTTT.

This chain joins TRBV6-1 and TRBJ2-7; D gene ambiguous. Trimming cost V 3 bases and J 6 bases, with 12 bases left between them. From germline, CDR1 is MNHNS and CDR2 SASEGT. The CDR3 is 13 residues long. As DNA, the CDR3 is TGTGCCAGCAGTGAGGCGAAGCGAGGCGAGCAGTACTTC. Translation: CASSEAKRGEQYF.

The V call is TRBV28, the J call TRBJ2-2, with TRBD2 as a possible D gene (5 bases). The CDR3 runs 16 residues. Trimming removed 6 bases at V and 3 bases at J, with 17 bases between. Per the germline V gene, CDR1 is MDHEN and CDR2 is SYDVKM. CDR3 coding DNA: TGTGCCAGCAGCCAAAAGGGAGTCGAATACACCGGGGAGCTGTTTTTT. Its protein is CASSQKGVEYTGELFF.

This chain's CDR3 is CASRKMTGADSPLHF. The CDR3 coding sequence is TGTGCCAGCAGGAAAATGACAGGGGCAGATTCACCCCTCCACTTT. This chain uses TRBV27 with TRBJ1-6; TRBD1 agrees at 8 bases. Unmatched junction bases numbered 9, after V lost 6 bases and J lost 8 bases. Germline CDR1 is MNHEY and CDR2 is SMNVEV (reference sequence). The CDR3 is 15 residues long.

This clone was seen once. This chain's CDR3 is CSVGSSGIPDTQYF. The CDR3 DNA follows: TGCAGCGTTGGCTCTAGCGGGATCCCAGATACGCAGTATTTT. The chain combines TRBV29-1 with TRBJ2-3; 9 bases agree with TRBD2. V shed 4 bases, J shed 4 bases, and the junction held 6 bases outside the gene matches. The CDR3 totals 14 residues. Germline values: CDR1 SQVTM, CDR2 ANQGSEA.

J is TRBJ2-1 and V is TRBV27, with D maybe TRBD1 (5 bases). V lost 8 bases and J lost 2, with 19 bases in between. This CDR3 contains 16 residues. Germline V gene data show CDR1 as MNHEY and CDR2 as SMNVEV (reference sequence). CDR3 nucleotides: TGTGCCAGCGGACACCCCGGTTTAGGACCCTACAATGAGCAGTTCTTC. Protein product: CASGHPGLGPYNEQFF.

The chain is built from TRBV25-1 and TRBJ1-4; possibly TRBD1 for D (5 bases). CDR1 and CDR2 from the germline V gene are MGHDK and SYGVNS. The CDR3 sequence is 14 residues long. With 4 bases removed from V and 5 bases from J, the gap between germline ends came to 11 bases. The CDR3 reads CASSAPGGNEKLFF. CDR3 DNA sequence: TGTGCCAGCAGTGCTCCGGGGGGGAATGAAAAACTGTTTTTT. The full variable domain, with the rest looked up from reference TRBV25-1 and TRBJ1-4, is EADIYQTPRYLVIGTGKKITLECSQTMGHDKMYWYQQDPGMELHLIHYSYGVNSTEKGDLSSESTVSRIRTEHFPLTLESARPSHTSQYLCASSAPGGNEKLFFGSGTQLSVL.

This clone was observed a few times. This chain joins TRBV5-8 and TRBJ1-6, with TRBD1 matching 9 bases. The CDR3 spans 14 residues. CDR1 SGHTS and CDR2 YDEGEE come from the germline V gene. V lost 4 bases and J lost 9; bases outside the gene matches: 5. The CDR3 reads CASSTGQGVSPLHF. The CDR3 nucleotides are TGTGCCAGCAGCACGGGACAGGGCGTTTCACCCCTCCACTTT.

The rearrangement links TRBV5-8 to TRBJ1-2; 9 bases agree with TRBD1. Germline V gives CDR1 SGHTS, CDR2 YDEGEE. This CDR3 has 14 amino acids. The V gene end was trimmed by 4 bases and the J gene end by 2 bases; junction bases not matched to a gene: 3. CDR3 region: CASSTGQGNYGYTF. The CDR3 coding sequence is TGTGCCAGCAGCACGGGACAGGGCAACTATGGCTACACCTTC.

The chain is built from TRBV3-1 (or the pseudogene TRBV3-2) and TRBJ1-4, with a weak D call TRBD1 (6 bases). Germline-derived CDR1 and CDR2 are LGHDT and YNNKEL (reference sequence). The CDR3 spans 15 residues. V gave up 1 base and J gave up 4 bases, with 10 bases separating them. CDR3 sequence: CASSQARGHNEKLFF. CDR3 sequence (DNA): TGTGCCAGCAGCCAAGCGAGGGGACATAATGAAAAACTGTTTTTT.

This chain connects TRBV25-1 to TRBJ2-5; D uncertain. V gave up 3 bases and J gave up 0 bases, with 5 bases separating them. The CDR3 consists of 13 residues. Germline V gives CDR1 MGHDK, CDR2 SYGVNS. The CDR3 here is CASSDSYQETQYF. CDR3 bases: TGTGCCAGCAGTGATTCCTACCAAGAGACCCAGTACTTC.

In its sample, this clone was seen once. A clone one base away is much larger, so this may be a read error. The chain is built from TRBV18 and TRBJ2-1; the match to TRBD2 covers 11 bases. The CDR3 runs to 14 residues. The germline V gene has CDR1 KGHSH and CDR2 LQKENI. After removal of 6 bases from V and 3 bases from J, the junction contained 1 base not matched to a gene. The CDR3 region is CASSGTSGYNEQFF. The CDR3 nucleotides are TGTGCCAGCTCCGGGACTAGCGGCTACAATGAGCAGTTCTTC.

The chain carries TRBV9 and TRBJ2-1; 9 nucleotides align to TRBD2. Germline V CDR1 and CDR2: SGDLS, YYNGEE. The CDR3 loop spans 15 amino acids. Trimming at V came to 0 bases and at J to 7 bases, leaving 5 bases not matched to a gene. This chain's CDR3 is CASSVDIAGVNEQFF. The CDR3 coding sequence is TGTGCCAGCAGCGTAGATATAGCGGGAGTTAATGAGCAGTTCTTC.

V and J are TRBV18 and TRBJ2-7; the match to TRBD2 covers 8 bases. This CDR3 spans 13 amino acids. V dropped 5 bases and J dropped 11; count of bases not matched to a gene: 11. Germline V gives CDR1 KGHSH, CDR2 LQKENI. DNA of the CDR3: TGTGCCAGCTCAACGAGCCTAATAGCGGGAAAGTACTTC. Amino acids: CASSTSLIAGKYF. The full variable domain, its missing parts supplied by reference TRBV18 and TRBJ2-7, is NAGVMQNPRHLVRRRGQEARLRCSPMKGHSHVYWYRQLPEEGLKFMVYLQKENIIDESGMPKERFSAEFPKEGPSILRIQQVVRGDSAAYFCASSTSLIAGKYFGPGTRLTVT.

This chain links TRBV3-1 (or the pseudogene TRBV3-2) with TRBJ2-6; D remains unclear. Per germline, CDR1 LGHDT and CDR2 YNNKEL (reference sequence). CDR3 size: 15 residues. The germline V and J ends were trimmed by 5 bases and 0 bases, with 8 bases remaining between them. CDR3: CASSTLSSGANVLTF. CDR3 DNA: TGTGCCAGCAGCACCCTAAGCTCTGGGGCCAACGTCCTGACTTTC.

The V call is TRBV20-1, the J call TRBJ2-1, with TRBD2 identical over 9 bases. There are 11 residues in the CDR3. Germline lookup yields CDR1 DFQATT and CDR2 SNEGSKA (reference sequence). CDR3 sequence reads: CRGVAGDGQFF. As DNA, the CDR3 is TGCAGGGGGGTAGCGGGAGACGGGCAGTTCTTC.

The rearrangement links TRBV6-2 or TRBV6-3 to TRBJ2-3, with TRBD2 matching 7 bases. Germline CDR1 and CDR2: MNHEY and SVGEGT. J was trimmed by 4 bases and V by 3 bases; bases with no gene match: 7. This CDR3 comprises 15 residues. The CDR3 nucleotides read TGTGCCAGCAGTTATCTTAGCGGGCGCCCAGATACGCAGTATTTT. It translates to CASSYLSGRPDTQYF.